Sequencing of this T cell receptor (beta chain) was carried out in a study of shared clonotypes between healthy human individuals. Study conclusions and caveats: Sampling used blood alone; tissue repertoires probably differ.

For this clone: The antigen is undetermined.

Genomic DNA came from about 90 million PBMCs in unsorted samples. The assay ran at deep level. Assay: immunoSEQ multiplex PCR; the TCRdb copy retains only in-frame clones and omits some. Among approximately 500,000 clones listed, 75% to 80% were seen once. Sequencing was carried out using PBMCs. The sequence was obtained from a woman aged 40 to 50 in good health. Some clones in this sample may be carry-over from other donors' samples.

The CDR3 here is CASSLLRPGGGYTF. CDR3 DNA: TGTGCCAGCAGTTTGTTGCGCCCCGGGGGTGGCTACACCTTC. The gene calls are TRBV28 and TRBJ1-2, with a weak D call TRBD1 (5 bases). This CDR3 spans 14 amino acids. Germline V gene lookup returns CDR1 MDHEN and CDR2 SYDVKM. The germline V and J ends were trimmed by 3 bases and 7 bases, with 15 bases remaining between them.